This TCR beta chain was captured in a study of T cells in pancreatic ductal adenocarcinoma. In regard to this clone: Its antigen is unidentified.

The selected patients with pancreatic ductal adenocarcinoma had surgery but no neoadjuvant therapy. Study findings and constraints: Tumor and blood clonality did not differ significantly, about 0.1 versus 0.07. Blood had more productive templates and roughly 8-fold more unique clonotypes than tumor. This surgical cohort overrepresents the minority presenting with early-stage disease. Enrichment of CD45RO+ effector over naive T cells in tumors may bias clonality.

Sequencing used immunoSEQ multiplex PCR; TCRdb keeps in-frame clones, though not all of them. The sample gives about 4,200 clones, about 71% of which show up once; more than 11% is in the top ten. The V segment lost 6 bases and the J segment 4 bases; nucleotides outside the gene matches: 3. The CDR3 covers 13 residues. Germline-derived CDR1 and CDR2 are MNHEY and SVGAGI. Sequences were obtained from pancreatic tumor tissue. The TCR sequence derives from a human donor with pancreatic ductal adenocarcinoma. The chain combines TRBV6-5 with TRBJ2-1; 7 bases align to TRBD1. The CDR3 spells CASRRGLYNEQFF. The CDR3, as DNA: TGTGCCAGCAGGAGGGGGCTATACAATGAGCAGTTCTTC.